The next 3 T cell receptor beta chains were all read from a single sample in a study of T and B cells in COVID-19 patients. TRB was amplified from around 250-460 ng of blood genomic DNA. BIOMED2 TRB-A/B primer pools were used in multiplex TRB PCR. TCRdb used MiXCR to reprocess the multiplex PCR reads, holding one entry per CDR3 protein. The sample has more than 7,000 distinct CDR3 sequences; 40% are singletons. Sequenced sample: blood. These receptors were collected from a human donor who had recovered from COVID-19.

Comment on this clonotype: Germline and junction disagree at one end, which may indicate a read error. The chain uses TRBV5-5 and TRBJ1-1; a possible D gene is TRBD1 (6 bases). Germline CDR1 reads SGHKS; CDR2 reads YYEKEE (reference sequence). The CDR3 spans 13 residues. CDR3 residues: CASSQGHDTEAFF. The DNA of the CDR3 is TGCGCCAGCAGCCAGGGACACGACACTGAAGCTTTCTTT.

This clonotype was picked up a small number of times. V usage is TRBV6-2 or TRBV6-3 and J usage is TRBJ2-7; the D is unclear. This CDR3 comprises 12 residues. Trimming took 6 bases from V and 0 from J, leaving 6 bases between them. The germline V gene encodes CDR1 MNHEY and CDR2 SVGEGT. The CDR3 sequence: CASSRGSYEQYV. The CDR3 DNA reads TGTGCCAGCAGCCGTGGCTCCTACGAGCAGTACGTC.

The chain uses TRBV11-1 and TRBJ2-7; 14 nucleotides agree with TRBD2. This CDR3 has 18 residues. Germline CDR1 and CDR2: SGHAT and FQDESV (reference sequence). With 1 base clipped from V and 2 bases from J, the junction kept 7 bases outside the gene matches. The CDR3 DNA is TGTGCCAGCAGCTTAGGACCGACTAGCGGGGGGGTAGCCTACGAGCAGTACGTC. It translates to CASSLGPTSGGVAYEQYV.